The 2 T cell receptor beta chains given below trace back to one sample, sequenced in a study of OX40 agonist ivuxolimab in advanced cancers. Sequencing was performed with immunoSEQ multiplex PCR; in TCRdb, only in-frame clones are kept and a portion is missing. There are over 100,000 clones in the sample; approximately 92% occur only once, and about 0.14% lies in the top ten. Sequenced material: CD4+ or CD8+ T cells sorted from blood, taken in a trial of the OX40 agonist ivuxolimab. These receptors were taken from an adult with an advanced solid tumor such as melanoma, head and neck, liver or kidney cancer.

This clone appeared once. The J gene is TRBJ1-2, the V gene TRBV28; TRBD1 might be the D (5 bases). V was shortened by 4 bases and J by 2 bases, with 14 bases between the two germline ends. The CDR3 has 15 residues. The germline V gene encodes CDR1 MDHEN and CDR2 SYDVKM. CDR3 bases: TGTGCCAGCAGTTCTCCAGGGTTGAAGAACTATGGCTACACCTTC. Translated: CASSSPGLKNYGYTF.

The chain couples TRBV19 to TRBJ2-1; 8 nucleotides match TRBD1. V was pared by 5 bases and J by 7 bases, with 7 bases of the junction left unmatched. Looked up from germline, CDR1 is LNHDA and CDR2 is SQIVND (reference sequence). This CDR3 has 14 amino acids. The CDR3 DNA reads TGTGCCAGTAGTTCTGGACAGGGCAGGAATGAGCAGTTCTTC. It is translated as CASSSGQGRNEQFF. The full variable domain, with the rest looked up from reference TRBV19 and TRBJ2-1, is DGGITQSPKYLFRKEGQNVTLSCEQNLNHDAMYWYRQDPGQGLRLIYYSQIVNDFQKGDIAEGYSVSREKKESFPLTVTSAQKNPTAFYLCASSSGQGRNEQFFGPGTRLTVL.